This entry lists 31 T cell receptor beta chains sequenced from one sample in a study of identical twins. TCRdb called the 5' RACE reads again in MiXCR, with one record for every CDR3 protein. The table includes fewer than 250,000 distinct CDR3 sequences, approximately 6.8% detected once. The sample was also linked to a second study, of yellow fever vaccine responses in identical twins.

Material: CD8+ T cells sorted from blood. Every receptor here comes from a woman under 30 in good health.

This clonotype was observed many times. The gene calls are TRBV29-1 and TRBJ2-5, with 8 bases fitting TRBD2. V was pared by 1 base and J by 2 bases, with 9 bases of the junction left unmatched. The CDR3 sequence is 16 residues long. The germline V gene has CDR1 SQVTM and CDR2 ANQGSEA. CDR3 region: CSVEGRGGFTQETQYF. CDR3 in DNA: TGCAGCGTTGAAGGTCGCGGGGGGTTCACTCAAGAGACCCAGTACTTC.

This clonotype was seen at least ten times. The V and J genes are TRBV15 and TRBJ2-2; D gene uncertain. V lost 6 bases and J lost 3, with 11 bases in between. Germline V CDR1 and CDR2: LNHNV, YYDKDF (reference sequence). The CDR3 is 14 amino acids. The CDR3 bases are TGTGCCACCAGGGGATCAGGAGACACCGGGGAGCTGTTTTTT. As protein: CATRGSGDTGELFF.

This clonotype was counted between two and nine times. This chain links TRBV20-1 with TRBJ2-3, with 8 bases aligning to TRBD1. The CDR3 totals 16 residues. J gave up 5 bases and V 4 bases, and 14 bases lay outside the gene matches. Germline-derived CDR1 and CDR2 are DFQATT and SNEGSKA (reference sequence). The CDR3 DNA follows: TGCAGTGCTATTGATGGACAGGGCGGAGGGGGAGATACGCAGTATTTT. Protein: CSAIDGQGGGGDTQYF.

This clonotype was picked up a small number of times. The chain links TRBV20-1 to TRBJ2-4; D may correspond to TRBD1 or TRBD2 (5 bases each). This CDR3 comprises 13 residues. Germline values: CDR1 DFQATT, CDR2 SNEGSKA (reference sequence). V lost 0 bases to trimming and J lost 9 bases, with 12 bases between them. Here the CDR3 DNA reads TGCAGTGCTAGAGATATGGGGGATGGCATTCAGTACTTC. It yields the protein CSARDMGDGIQYF.

The chain couples TRBV7-3 to TRBJ2-1; no clear D. The germline gives CDR1 SGHTA, CDR2 FQGTGA. This CDR3 contains 16 residues. V was cut by 1 base and J by 0 bases, with 10 bases left in between. This chain's CDR3 is CASSLIGGSSYNEQFF. CDR3 nucleotides: TGTGCCAGCAGCTTAATCGGTGGGTCCTCCTACAATGAGCAGTTCTTC.

This clonotype was seen ten or more times. The chain links TRBV12-3 or TRBV12-4 to TRBJ2-7; D is unresolved. The CDR3 consists of 14 residues. V gave up 4 bases and J gave up 6 bases, with 16 bases separating them. The CDR3: CASSSTVGVLEQYF. DNA of the CDR3: TGTGCCAGCAGTTCAACTGTTGGCGTGCTCGAGCAGTACTTC.

This clonotype was observed a handful of times. The gene calls are TRBV3-1 and TRBJ2-1; 14 bases are a match to TRBD2. Trimming removed 6 bases from V and 6 bases from J; junction bases left unmatched: 7. In germline, CDR1 is LGHDT, CDR2 YNNKEL (reference sequence). The CDR3 is 16 residues long. CDR3 nucleotides: TGTGCCAGCAGGAAGGGACTAGCGGGAGCTGGCAATGAGCAGTTCTTC. Its translation is CASRKGLAGAGNEQFF.

In its sample, this clonotype was seen many times. The genes are TRBV5-6 and TRBJ2-5; D unresolved. Trimming cost V 0 bases and J 4 bases, with 10 bases left between them. Germline CDR1 is SGHDT and CDR2 is YYEEEE. The CDR3 loop spans 14 amino acids. For the CDR3, the DNA is TGTGCCAGCAGCTTGGAGTGGTCGCGAGAGACCCAGTACTTC. Translating it yields CASSLEWSRETQYF. The full variable domain, its missing parts supplied by reference TRBV5-6 and TRBJ2-5, is DAGVTQSPTHLIKTRGQQVTLRCSPKSGHDTVSWYQQALGQGPQFIFQYYEEEERQRGNFPDRFSGHQFPNYSSELNVNALLLGDSALYLCASSLEWSRETQYFGPGTRLLVL.

This clonotype showed up just a few times. The genes are TRBV7-6 and TRBJ2-1; D remains ambiguous. V was shortened by 4 bases and J by 0 bases, with 13 bases between the two germline ends. The CDR3 is made up of 16 amino acids. Germline loops: CDR1 SGHVS, CDR2 FNYEAQ. CDR3 in amino acids: CASSSRYQSSYNEQFF. The CDR3 DNA reads TGTGCCAGCAGCTCCCGCTACCAGAGCTCCTACAATGAGCAGTTCTTC. Based on the CDR3 plus reference TRBV7-6 and TRBJ2-1, the full variable domain is GAGVSQSPRYKVTKRGQDVALRCDPISGHVSLYWYRQALGQGPEFLTYFNYEAQQDKSGLPNDRFSAERPEGSISTLTIQRTEQRDSAMYRCASSSRYQSSYNEQFFGPGTRLTVL.

The genes are TRBV6-4 and TRBJ2-3; the D gene is possibly TRBD2 (7 bases). CDR1 and CDR2 (germline): MRHNA, SNTAGT. The CDR3 runs 14 residues. V was pared by 2 bases and J by 8 bases, with 14 bases between. CDR3 residues: CASSDGGGGGTQYF. The CDR3 nucleotides read TGTGCCAGCAGTGACGGCGGGGGCGGAGGTACGCAGTATTTT.

This clonotype appeared many times. The chain combines TRBV14 with TRBJ2-1; 8 bases are shared with TRBD2. The CDR3 is made up of 15 amino acids. V shed 0 bases and J 8 bases; nucleotides not matched to a gene: 6. The germline gives CDR1 SGHDN, CDR2 FVKESK. The CDR3 DNA reads TGTGCCAGCAGCCAAGATCCAGCGGGAGTCCATGAGCAGTTCTTC. Its protein is CASSQDPAGVHEQFF.

The V and J genes are TRBV5-4 and TRBJ2-5, with D possibly TRBD1 on 6 matching bases. Germline assignment: CDR1 SGHNT and CDR2 YYREEE (reference sequence). The V gene lost 0 bases and the J gene lost 4 bases, with 13 bases spanning the gap. CDR3 length equals 15 residues. The CDR3 sequence: CASSLAPGVRETQYF. The CDR3 DNA is TGTGCCAGCAGCTTGGCCCCAGGGGTTCGAGAGACCCAGTACTTC.

The rearrangement uses TRBV29-1 and TRBJ2-3; no clear D. The CDR3 is made up of 11 amino acids. Trimming took off 1 base at V and 6 bases at J, with 5 bases between the two ends. Germline V gene sequence: CDR1 SQVTM, CDR2 ANQGSEA. CDR3 sequence (DNA): TGCAGCGTTGAAGCCCAGGATACGCAGTATTTT. Its protein is CSVEAQDTQYF.

This sequence joins TRBV20-1 and TRBJ2-3; TRBD2 matches 9 bases. Germline assignment: CDR1 DFQATT and CDR2 SNEGSKA (reference sequence). The CDR3 spans 15 residues. V shed 5 bases, J shed 1 base, and the junction held 7 bases outside the gene matches. This chain's CDR3 is CSAWIAGEGTDTQYF. The CDR3 coding sequence is TGCAGTGCTTGGATAGCGGGGGAGGGCACAGATACGCAGTATTTT.

This clonotype occurred a few times. The chain carries TRBV7-9 and TRBJ1-6; D gene uncertain. CDR1 SEHNR and CDR2 FQNEAQ come from the germline V gene (reference sequence). The CDR3 has 15 residues. V lost 6 bases to trimming and J lost 7 bases, with 16 bases between them. The CDR3 nucleotides are TGTGCCAGCAGTTCCAGAGATATGGCAAATTCACCCCTCCACTTT. It encodes CASSSRDMANSPLHF.

This clonotype has only a few counts. The V call is TRBV27, the J call TRBJ2-3; 14 nucleotides align to TRBD2. CDR3 size: 15 residues. V lost 5 bases, J lost 6 bases, and 4 bases stayed unmatched. CDR1 MNHEY and CDR2 SMNVEV come from the germline V gene (reference sequence). Here the CDR3 reads CASSARTSGGDTQYF. The CDR3 DNA reads TGTGCCAGCAGTGCCAGGACTAGCGGGGGGGATACGCAGTATTTT.

This clonotype has just a few counts. V gene TRBV20-1 combines with J gene TRBJ2-3; D call uncertain. V lost 1 base to trimming and J lost 0 bases, with 11 bases between them. The CDR3 is 15 amino acids. CDR1 is DFQATT and CDR2 is SNEGSKA in the germline V gene (reference sequence). CDR3 in amino acids: CSARGKAKSTDTQYF. The DNA of the CDR3 is TGCAGTGCTAGAGGCAAAGCGAAAAGCACAGATACGCAGTATTTT.

Comments on this clonotype: A much more abundant neighbour one base away suggests this may be a read error. The chain's CDR3 is CSVEEECEAYGYTF. CDR3 nucleotides: TGCAGCGTTGAAGAGGAGTGCGAGGCTTATGGCTACACCTTC. This chain connects TRBV29-1 to TRBJ1-2; D unclear. Germline V CDR1 and CDR2: SQVTM, ANQGSEA. Trimming stripped 0 bases from V and 5 bases from J, with 13 bases between. CDR3 size: 14 residues.

This clonotype has at least ten counts. The chain recombines TRBV15 with TRBJ2-4; tentatively, D is TRBD1 or TRBD2 (5 bases each). The CDR3 runs 13 residues. Trimming cost V 1 base and J 8 bases, with 9 bases left between them. Germline V gene lookup returns CDR1 LNHNV and CDR2 YYDKDF (reference sequence). CDR3 bases: TGTGCCACCAGCAGAGCCGGGGCAGACATTCAGTACTTC. Translated, it gives CATSRAGADIQYF.

This chain joins TRBV27 and TRBJ2-1; D gene unclear. The CDR3 totals 13 residues. In germline, CDR1 is MNHEY, CDR2 SMNVEV (reference sequence). V shed 5 bases and J shed 7 bases, with 12 bases lying between them. DNA for the CDR3: TGTGCCAGCAGTACTGGACGTAAGAATGAGCAGTTCTTC. It translates to CASSTGRKNEQFF.

In its sample, this clonotype was seen a few times. The chain couples TRBV7-3 to TRBJ2-3; no reliable D call. V was shortened by 5 bases and J by 3 bases, with 12 bases between the two germline ends. In germline, CDR1 is SGHTA, CDR2 FQGTGA. The CDR3 is 14 amino acids. In DNA form, the CDR3 reads TGTGCCAGCAGCCCAATACCCCGTACAGATACGCAGTATTTT. Protein product: CASSPIPRTDTQYF.

This chain joins TRBV7-2 and TRBJ1-2, with D unclear. The CDR3 loop spans 13 amino acids. Germline loops: CDR1 SGHTA, CDR2 FQGNSA. The germline V and J ends were trimmed by 6 bases and 3 bases, with 11 bases remaining between them. The CDR3 nucleotides read TGTGCCAGCAGTATGGGTTCTGACTATGGCTACACCTTC. Its translation: CASSMGSDYGYTF.

The J gene is TRBJ2-1, the V gene TRBV27; TRBD2 matches at 8 bases. Germline V gene lookup returns CDR1 MNHEY and CDR2 SMNVEV (reference sequence). Unmatched junction bases numbered 8, after V lost 8 bases and J lost 2 bases. The length of the CDR3 is 15 residues. The CDR3 is CASGSGGGTYNEQFF. The CDR3 DNA follows: TGTGCCAGCGGCTCGGGCGGGGGGACCTACAATGAGCAGTTCTTC.

The chain carries TRBV3-1 and TRBJ2-2; D is possibly TRBD2 (6 bases). Germline CDR1 LGHDT, CDR2 YNNKEL (reference sequence). CDR3 length: 15 amino acids. Trimming took off 1 base at V and 2 bases at J, with 8 bases between the two ends. CDR3 nucleotide sequence: TGTGCCAGCAGCCAAGCGGGACTCAACACCGGGGAGCTGTTTTTT. Translation: CASSQAGLNTGELFF.

The chain employs TRBV7-9 and TRBJ2-7; D is possibly TRBD1 (6 bases). CDR3 length: 15 amino acids. Germline values: CDR1 SEHNR, CDR2 FQNEAQ (reference sequence). V lost 2 bases to trimming and J lost 3 bases, with 14 bases between them. CDR3 bases: TGTGCCAGCAGCTTACAGGGGACGGCGTTCTACGAGCAGTACTTC. Its protein is CASSLQGTAFYEQYF. The variable domain in full, completed from reference TRBV7-9 and TRBJ2-7, reads DTGVSQNPRHKITKRGQNVTFRCDPISEHNRLYWYRQTLGQGPEFLTYFQNEAQLEKSRLLSDRFSAERPKGSFSTLEIQRTEQGDSAMYLCASSLQGTAFYEQYFGPGTRLTVT.

This chain connects TRBV20-1 to TRBJ2-1; tentatively, D is TRBD2 (5 bases). In germline, CDR1 is DFQATT, CDR2 SNEGSKA (reference sequence). The length of the CDR3 is 15 residues. Trimming removed 0 bases from V and 0 bases from J, with 9 bases in between. DNA for the CDR3: TGCAGTGCTAGAGATGGGAGAAACTCCTACAATGAGCAGTTCTTC. This sequence encodes CSARDGRNSYNEQFF.

The sample holds many counts of this clonotype. The chain recombines TRBV6-5 with TRBJ2-7; TRBD1 matches at 10 bases. V lost 4 bases to trimming and J lost 2 bases; unmatched junction nucleotides: 5. The germline CDR1 and CDR2 sequences are MNHEY and SVGAGI. CDR3 length: 15 amino acids. In DNA, the CDR3 is TGTGCCAGCAGTTTTGGGACAGGGGAGGCCTACGAGCAGTACTTC. Protein product: CASSFGTGEAYEQYF.

This clonotype was seen just once. This chain connects TRBV7-9 to TRBJ2-5, with a tentative D call TRBD1 (6 bases). Germline V gene data show CDR1 as SEHNR and CDR2 as FQNEAQ (reference sequence). The V end was cut by 1 base, the J end by 3 bases, with 9 bases between. The CDR3 consists of 14 residues. CDR3 in DNA: TGTGCCAGCAGCTTAGACCCAGGGGAAGAGACCCAGTACTTC. Amino acid sequence: CASSLDPGEETQYF.

In this sample, this clonotype turned up many times. The chain links TRBV24-1 to TRBJ2-2, with D perhaps matching TRBD1 (6 bases). V was shortened by 4 bases and J by 4 bases, with 12 bases between the two germline ends. The V gene's germline CDR1 is KGHDR and CDR2 SFDVKD. There are 15 residues in the CDR3. CDR3 in amino acids: CATSEKDSTTGELFF. Written as DNA, the CDR3 is TGTGCCACCAGTGAGAAGGACAGCACCACCGGGGAGCTGTTTTTT.

In this sample, this clonotype turned up a few times. V is TRBV10-3 and J is TRBJ2-3; possibly TRBD1 for D (5 bases). Germline loops: CDR1 ENHRY, CDR2 SYGVKD. The CDR3 covers 12 residues. The V gene lost 3 bases and the J gene lost 6 bases, with 7 bases spanning the gap. The CDR3 region has the DNA TGTGCCATCAGTGAAGGGGTGGATACGCAGTATTTT. Protein sequence: CAISEGVDTQYF.

This clonotype was recorded a few times. V usage is TRBV29-1 and J usage is TRBJ2-5; D tentatively fits TRBD1 or TRBD2 (5 bases each). Trimming took off 6 bases at V and 1 base at J, with 12 bases between the two ends. CDR3 length equals 13 residues. Germline V gene sequence: CDR1 SQVTM, CDR2 ANQGSEA. DNA of the CDR3: TGCAGCGTCCGAGCCGGGGCCCAAGAGACCCAGTACTTC. This translates into CSVRAGAQETQYF.